This T cell receptor beta chain emerged from a study of T cell repertoires in cytomegalovirus infection (dated by TCRdb to about 2019). Looking at the study overall: Donor HLA type was relevant to the analysis, as public TCR beta signatures indicated carriage of CMV infection together with the matching HLA type. Paper-wide results and their limitations: Carriers of CMV infection plus the relevant HLA type were discriminated by the cumulative frequency of public TCR beta family members in the study cohort and in an independent roughly 370-donor cohort. The ex vivo response was dominated by HLA-C-restricted CMV-specific TCR beta clonotypes, and the single most frequent clonotype in two of eight donors was supplied by these HLA-C-restricted clonotypes.

TCRdb records Illumina HiSeq 1500 as the sequencer. TCRdb's own reprocessing of the public reads used fastp at Q25 and MiXCR and kept productive beta chains. Rows matching on CDR3 protein sequence are summarized as one entry with the most common DNA and genes. For this sample the table gives 450,000 to 600,000 distinct CDR3 sequences, of which 10% to 12% were detected only once. Of the sample, 9.5% to 13% falls within the top ten clones. This clonotype was seen more than once but under ten times. Its antigen is unknown. Base quality data are lacking; no much larger clone is found one base away. Inclusive of the bounding cysteine and phenylalanine, the CDR3 is 18 residues long. Of all the DNA, just the CDR3 is kept, 54 bases in frame from base 1. Trimming leaves V shorter by 0 bases and J shorter by 4 bases, with the junction holding 10 bases beyond the gene matches. Sequences DFQATT (CDR1) and SNEGSKA (CDR2) are obtained from the germline V gene (reference sequence).

Sequences were obtained from PBMCs. The receptor comes from a human donor in good health (CMV status not recorded). Some clones in this sample may be carry-over from other donors' samples. Recombination connected TRBV20-1 to TRBJ2-5, with 14 bases matching TRBD2. The sequenced DNA: TGCAGTGCTAGAGATCTGGGACTAGCGGGGGCCCTCGGAGAGACCCAGTACTTC. It translates as CSARDLGLAGALGETQYF.